Each of the 15 T cell receptor beta chains below was sequenced from the same sample in a study of blood T cell repertoires in COVID-19. The method was immunoSEQ multiplex PCR; TCRdb's version includes in-frame clones alone and lacks a portion of them. The table has 650,000 to 800,000 clones, 75% to 90% seen once. Material: peripheral blood. These receptors all come from a woman between 18 and 30 years old with acute or convalescent COVID-19.

This chain connects TRBV7-6 to TRBJ1-2, with 9 bases lining up with TRBD1. The CDR3 runs to 14 residues. V lost 6 bases, J lost 5 bases, and 7 bases stayed unmatched. In germline, CDR1 is SGHVS, CDR2 FNYEAQ. CDR3 bases: TGTGCCAGCAGTTTGGACAGGGGTAATTATGGCTACACCTTC. It translates to CASSLDRGNYGYTF.

This rearrangement joins TRBV12-3 or TRBV12-4 to TRBJ1-6; unclear D gene. The length of the CDR3 is 13 residues. Trimming stripped 3 bases from V and 6 bases from J, with 6 bases between. DNA of the CDR3: TGTGCCAGCAGTTTCGGTAGTAATTCACCCCTCCACTTT. Amino acid sequence: CASSFGSNSPLHF.

The chain uses TRBV5-1 and TRBJ1-2; D is unclear. This CDR3 is 14 amino acids long. CDR1 and CDR2 (germline): SGHRS, YFSETQ. V was pared by 0 bases and J by 6 bases, with 12 bases between. CDR3 protein: CASSLELPKNGYTF. The CDR3 DNA sequence: TGCGCCAGCAGCTTGGAACTGCCCAAGAATGGCTACACCTTC.

This chain joins TRBV19 and TRBJ1-3; TRBD1 matches at 9 bases. Losses at the gene ends were 5 bases for V and 2 bases for J; bases not matched to a gene: 7. CDR1 LNHDA and CDR2 SQIVND come from the germline V gene (reference sequence). CDR3 length equals 16 residues. CDR3 in amino acids: CASSPTGQGAGNTIYF. DNA of the CDR3: TGTGCCAGTAGTCCAACGGGACAGGGTGCTGGAAACACCATATATTTT.

The chain is built from TRBV4-3 and TRBJ1-2; D is ambiguous. From germline, CDR1 is LGHNA and CDR2 YSLEER. The CDR3 contains 13 residues. V was shortened by 0 bases and J by 4 bases, with 6 bases between the two germline ends. The chain's CDR3 is CASSQDQFYGYTF. The CDR3 nucleotides are TGCGCCAGCAGCCAAGATCAATTCTATGGCTACACCTTC.

This chain uses TRBV10-2 with TRBJ2-1, with D perhaps TRBD2 (7 bases). Per germline, CDR1 WSHSY and CDR2 SAAADI. The length of the CDR3 is 13 residues. The V gene lost 7 bases and the J gene lost 5 bases, with 12 bases spanning the gap. CDR3 DNA: TGCGCCAGCACCCGGGGGGCTGACAATGAGCAGTTCTTC. It translates to CASTRGADNEQFF.

The chain employs TRBV12-3 or TRBV12-4 and TRBJ2-3, with D unclear. The CDR3 sequence is 11 residues long. V dropped 6 bases and J dropped 4 bases, with 5 bases sitting between them. The CDR3 sequence: CASRIADTQYF. The CDR3 nucleotides are TGTGCCAGCAGAATAGCAGATACGCAGTATTTT.

The V gene is TRBV3-1 (or the pseudogene TRBV3-2), the J gene TRBJ1-1, with 10 positions matching TRBD1. The CDR3 length is 16 residues. V was clipped by 1 base and J by 1 base; unmatched bases: 3. Looked up from germline, CDR1 is LGHDT and CDR2 is YNNKEL (reference sequence). CDR3 sequence (DNA): TGTGCCAGCAGCCAAGGGGGACAGGGGAAGAACACTGAAGCTTTCTTT. This sequence encodes CASSQGGQGKNTEAFF.

The chain has TRBV3-1 (or the pseudogene TRBV3-2) and TRBJ2-2, with TRBD2 matching over 11 bases. This CDR3 is 18 amino acids long. CDR1 and CDR2 (germline): LGHDT, YNNKEL (reference sequence). The junction had 8 bases not matched to a gene; V was cut back by 1 base and J by 4 bases. The CDR3, as DNA: TGTGCCAGCAGCCAAGGGGTAGCGGGGGGGCGTAGCACCGGGGAGCTGTTTTTT. Translating it yields CASSQGVAGGRSTGELFF.

This chain joins TRBV7-8 and TRBJ1-2; TRBD1 aligns across 7 bases. The CDR3 totals 18 residues. Germline V gene data show CDR1 as SGHVS and CDR2 as FQNEAQ. Unmatched junction bases numbered 15, after V lost 2 bases and J lost 3 bases. In DNA form, the CDR3 reads TGTGCCAGCAGCTTATCCCGAGAACAGGGGACGGTCTACTATGGCTACACCTTC. Translating it yields CASSLSREQGTVYYGYTF. Drawing the rest from reference TRBV7-8 and TRBJ1-2, the complete variable domain is GAGVSQSPRYKVAKRGQDVALRCDPISGHVSLFWYQQALGQGPEFLTYFQNEAQLDKSGLPSDRFFAERPEGSVSTLKIQRTQQEDSAVYLCASSLSREQGTVYYGYTFGSGTRLTVV.

J is TRBJ2-3 and V is TRBV28; the D gene is possibly TRBD1 (6 bases). V was pared by 3 bases and J by 5 bases, with 12 bases between. Germline CDR1 reads MDHEN; CDR2 reads SYDVKM. The CDR3 spans 14 residues. The CDR3 spells CASSLVQGRDTQYF. In DNA form, the CDR3 reads TGTGCCAGCAGTTTGGTACAGGGTAGAGATACGCAGTATTTT.

The chain links TRBV6-5 to TRBJ1-5; possible D gene TRBD1, 6 bases. CDR1 and CDR2 from the germline V gene are MNHEY and SVGAGI. Deletions cut 4 bases from V and 7 bases from J, with 17 bases between. CDR3 length: 15 amino acids. Here the CDR3 DNA reads TGTGCCAGCAGTTTAGCCTCAGGGGCAGGACAGCCCCAGCATTTT. Amino acids: CASSLASGAGQPQHF.

The rearrangement joins TRBV15 to TRBJ1-3; 8 bases align to TRBD1. CDR1 is LNHNV, CDR2 YYDKDF, per germline (reference sequence). Trimming at V came to 0 bases and at J to 4 bases, leaving 14 bases not matched to a gene. The length of the CDR3 is 19 residues. The CDR3 spells CATSREHLGGRGPGNTIYF. DNA for the CDR3: TGTGCCACCAGCAGAGAACATTTAGGGGGCAGGGGGCCCGGAAACACCATATATTTT.

This clone was found a few times. The chain combines TRBV25-1 with TRBJ2-7; D not resolved. V lost 3 bases and J lost 0, with 12 bases in between. CDR1 and CDR2 (germline): MGHDK, SYGVNS. This CDR3 contains 15 residues. For the CDR3, the DNA is TGTGCCAGCAGTGACGCACGTGGCACCTCCTACGAGCAGTACTTC. Translation: CASSDARGTSYEQYF.

The chain employs TRBV27 and TRBJ1-1; D is undetermined. Trimming took off 2 bases at V and 5 bases at J, with 12 bases between the two ends. The CDR3 runs to 14 residues. Germline V lookup: CDR1 MNHEY, CDR2 SMNVEV (reference sequence). The CDR3 loop is CASSLQARWTEAFF. CDR3 bases: TGTGCCAGCAGTTTACAAGCCCGGTGGACTGAAGCTTTCTTT.